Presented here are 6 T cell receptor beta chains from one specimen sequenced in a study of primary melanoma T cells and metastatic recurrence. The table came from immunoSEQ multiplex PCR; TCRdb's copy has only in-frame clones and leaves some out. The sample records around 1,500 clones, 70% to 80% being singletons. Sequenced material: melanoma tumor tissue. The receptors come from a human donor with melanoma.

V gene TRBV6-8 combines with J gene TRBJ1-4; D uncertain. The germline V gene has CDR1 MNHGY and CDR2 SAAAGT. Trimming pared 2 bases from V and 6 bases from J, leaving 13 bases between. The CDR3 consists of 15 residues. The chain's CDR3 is CASSYGLDWDEKLFF. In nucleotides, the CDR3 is TGTGCCAGCAGTTACGGGCTAGACTGGGATGAAAAACTGTTTTTT.

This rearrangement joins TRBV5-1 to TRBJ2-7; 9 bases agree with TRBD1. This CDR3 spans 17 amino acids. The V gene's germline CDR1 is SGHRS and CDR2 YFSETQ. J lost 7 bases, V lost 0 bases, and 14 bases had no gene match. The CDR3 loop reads CASSLDPPGQGVGEQYF. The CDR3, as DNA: TGCGCCAGCAGCTTGGATCCCCCGGGACAGGGAGTAGGTGAGCAGTACTTC.

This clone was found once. CDR3 sequence reads: CAWSALGQVYGYTF. In DNA, the CDR3 is TGTGCCTGGAGTGCCCTAGGACAGGTCTATGGCTACACCTTC. The chain employs TRBV30 and TRBJ1-2; 7 bases align to TRBD1. This CDR3 is 14 amino acids long. Germline loops: CDR1 GTSNPN, CDR2 SVGIG (reference sequence). The J segment lost 4 bases and the V segment lost 1 base, leaving 6 bases of the junction unmatched.

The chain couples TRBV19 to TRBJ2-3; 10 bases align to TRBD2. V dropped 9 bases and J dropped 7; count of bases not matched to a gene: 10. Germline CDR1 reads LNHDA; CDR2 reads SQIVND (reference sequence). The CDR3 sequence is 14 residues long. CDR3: CASQPSGGLYTQYF. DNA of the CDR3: TGTGCCAGCCAACCTAGCGGGGGCCTATATACGCAGTATTTT.

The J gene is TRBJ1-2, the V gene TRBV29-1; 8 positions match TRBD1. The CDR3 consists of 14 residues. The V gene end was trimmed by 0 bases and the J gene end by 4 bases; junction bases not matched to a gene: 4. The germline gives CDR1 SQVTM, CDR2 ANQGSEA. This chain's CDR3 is CSVEERTGLYGYTF. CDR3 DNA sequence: TGCAGCGTTGAAGAGCGGACAGGGCTCTATGGCTACACCTTC.

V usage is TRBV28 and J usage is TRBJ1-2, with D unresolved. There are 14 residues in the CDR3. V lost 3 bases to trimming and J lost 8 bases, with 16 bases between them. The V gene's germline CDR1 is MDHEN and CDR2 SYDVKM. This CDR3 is CASSLTNRVGGYTF. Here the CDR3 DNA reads TGTGCCAGCAGTTTGACCAATCGGGTGGGAGGCTACACCTTC.